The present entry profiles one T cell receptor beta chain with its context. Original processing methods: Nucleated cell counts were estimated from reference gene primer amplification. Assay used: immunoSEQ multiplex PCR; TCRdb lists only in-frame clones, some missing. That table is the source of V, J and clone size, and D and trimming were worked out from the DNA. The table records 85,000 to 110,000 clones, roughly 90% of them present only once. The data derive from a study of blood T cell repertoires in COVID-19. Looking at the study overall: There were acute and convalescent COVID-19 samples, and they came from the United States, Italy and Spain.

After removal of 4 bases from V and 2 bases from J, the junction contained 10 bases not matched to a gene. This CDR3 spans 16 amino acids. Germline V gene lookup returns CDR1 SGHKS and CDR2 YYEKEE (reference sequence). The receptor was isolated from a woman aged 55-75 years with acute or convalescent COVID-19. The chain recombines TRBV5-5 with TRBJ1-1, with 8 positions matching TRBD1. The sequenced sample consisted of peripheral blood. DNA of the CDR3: TGTGCCAGCAGCCTCATGGGGCAGGGGGCAAACACTGAAGCTTTCTTT. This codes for CASSLMGQGANTEAFF. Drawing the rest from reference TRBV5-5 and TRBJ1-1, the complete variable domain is DAGVTQSPTHLIKTRGQQVTLRCSPISGHKSVSWYQQVLGQGPQFIFQYYEKEERGRGNFPDRFSARQFPNYSSELNVNALLLGDSALYLCASSLMGQGANTEAFFGQGTRLTVV.